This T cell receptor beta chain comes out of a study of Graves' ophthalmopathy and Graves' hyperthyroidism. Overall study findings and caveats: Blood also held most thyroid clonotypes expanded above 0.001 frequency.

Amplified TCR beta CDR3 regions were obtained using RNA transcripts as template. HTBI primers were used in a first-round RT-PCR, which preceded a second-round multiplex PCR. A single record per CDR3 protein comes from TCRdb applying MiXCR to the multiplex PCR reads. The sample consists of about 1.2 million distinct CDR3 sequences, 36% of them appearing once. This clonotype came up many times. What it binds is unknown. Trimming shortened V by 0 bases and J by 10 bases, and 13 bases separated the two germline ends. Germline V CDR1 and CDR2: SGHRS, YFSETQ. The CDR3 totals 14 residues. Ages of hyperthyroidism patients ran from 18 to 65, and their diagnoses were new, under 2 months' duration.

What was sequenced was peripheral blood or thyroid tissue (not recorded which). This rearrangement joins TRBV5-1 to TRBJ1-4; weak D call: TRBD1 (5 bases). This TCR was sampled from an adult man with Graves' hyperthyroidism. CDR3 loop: CASSLESFGGKLFF. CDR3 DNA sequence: TGCGCCAGCAGCTTGGAGAGTTTTGGGGGAAAACTGTTTTTT.